The 24 T cell receptor beta chains reported below all come from one sample, sequenced in a study of blood T cell repertoires in COVID-19. Assay: immunoSEQ multiplex PCR; the TCRdb copy retains only in-frame clones and omits some. Of under 250,000 clones listed, roughly nine tenths are singletons. The sequenced sample consisted of peripheral blood. The origin of the receptors is a man between 60 and 75 years old with acute or convalescent COVID-19.

The V gene is TRBV20-1, the J gene TRBJ2-5, with D possibly TRBD1 on 6 matching bases. This CDR3 is built from 11 residues. Germline lookup yields CDR1 DFQATT and CDR2 SNEGSKA (reference sequence). V was cut by 7 bases and J by 1 base, with 7 bases left in between. The CDR3 sequence: CSGQAQETQYF. In nucleotides, the CDR3 is TGCAGTGGACAGGCCCAAGAGACCCAGTACTTC.

This chain links TRBV5-5 with TRBJ2-7, with TRBD1 as a possible D gene (5 bases). Per the germline V gene, CDR1 is SGHKS and CDR2 is YYEKEE (reference sequence). This CDR3 contains 15 residues. The V and J ends lost 0 bases and 0 bases respectively, with 10 bases between them. Written as DNA, the CDR3 is TGTGCCAGCAGCTTGGACTCCAGGGACTCCTACGAGCAGTACTTC. It yields the protein CASSLDSRDSYEQYF.

The chain joins TRBV19 to TRBJ2-1, with TRBD2 identical over 8 bases. Germline lookup yields CDR1 LNHDA and CDR2 SQIVND (reference sequence). Trimming at V came to 6 bases and at J to 5 bases, leaving 3 bases not matched to a gene. The CDR3 is made up of 13 amino acids. The CDR3 is CASRELADNEQFF. The CDR3 nucleotides read TGTGCCAGTAGAGAACTAGCGGACAATGAGCAGTTCTTC.

V and J are TRBV5-4 and TRBJ2-4; maybe TRBD2 (5 bases). Trimming took 2 bases from V and 7 from J, leaving 16 bases between them. CDR1 and CDR2 (germline): SGHNT, YYREEE (reference sequence). The length of the CDR3 is 15 residues. The CDR3 bases are TGTGCCAGCAGCTTTAAGAGGGAGAGCAGGAACATTCAGTACTTC. This encodes CASSFKRESRNIQYF.

The chain uses TRBV27 and TRBJ2-1, with D perhaps TRBD2 (5 bases). Looked up from germline, CDR1 is MNHEY and CDR2 is SMNVEV (reference sequence). This CDR3 spans 17 amino acids. V lost 5 bases, J lost 0 bases, and 17 bases lay in between. CDR3 in DNA: TGTGCCAGCAGTGTGGTCGGGGTCGCAAGCTCCTACAATGAGCAGTTCTTC. Translating gives CASSVVGVASSYNEQFF.

The chain links TRBV6-5 to TRBJ2-7; TRBD1 might be the D (6 bases). Germline CDR1 and CDR2: MNHEY and SVGAGI. Between the trimmed V and J ends, which lost 2 bases and 2 bases, there was a span of 13 bases. CDR3 size: 15 residues. CDR3 coding DNA: TGTGCCAGCAGTTACGGTAGGGGGATCGCCTACGAGCAGTACTTC. As protein: CASSYGRGIAYEQYF.

V gene TRBV27 combines with J gene TRBJ1-2; 8 bases are shared with TRBD1. The CDR3 is 14 amino acids. V was pared by 5 bases and J by 5 bases, with 7 bases of the junction left unmatched. Germline V lookup: CDR1 MNHEY, CDR2 SMNVEV (reference sequence). The CDR3 region is CASSGIDRGYGYTF. In DNA form, the CDR3 reads TGTGCCAGCAGTGGGATTGACAGGGGATATGGCTACACCTTC.

The V gene is TRBV5-1, the J gene TRBJ1-2; 7 bases line up with TRBD1. The germline gives CDR1 SGHRS, CDR2 YFSETQ. The CDR3 contains 14 residues. V was pared by 4 bases and J by 6 bases, with 9 bases of the junction left unmatched. CDR3 loop: CASSNTFGTDGYTF. The CDR3 nucleotides read TGCGCCAGCAGCAATACTTTCGGGACAGATGGCTACACCTTC.

The chain links TRBV5-1 to TRBJ2-3, with D possibly being TRBD1 (6 bases). The germline V gene encodes CDR1 SGHRS and CDR2 YFSETQ. CDR3 length: 13 amino acids. V lost 9 bases and J 0 bases, leaving 11 bases between the germline ends. CDR3 sequence (DNA): TGCGCCATCGACAGGTCCAGCACAGATACGCAGTATTTT. Amino acids: CAIDRSSTDTQYF.

The CDR3 DNA is TGTGCCAGCAGCTTATCAGGGATGAAAGGGAATGAAAAACTGTTTTTT. It specifies CASSLSGMKGNEKLFF. This rearrangement joins TRBV7-9 to TRBJ1-4, with D possibly TRBD1 on 5 matching bases. The germline V gene encodes CDR1 SEHNR and CDR2 FQNEAQ (reference sequence). This CDR3 has 16 residues. V was shortened by 2 bases and J by 5 bases, with 15 bases between the two germline ends.

The J gene is TRBJ1-5, the V gene TRBV4-1; D might be TRBD1 (5 bases). This CDR3 contains 14 residues. The ends were cut back, 3 bases at V and 6 bases at J, with 12 bases in the middle. Germline CDR1 reads MGHRA; CDR2 reads YSYEKL. CDR3: CASSHGGGGQPQHF. The DNA for the CDR3 is TGCGCCAGCAGCCATGGGGGGGGAGGTCAGCCCCAGCATTTT.

The chain joins TRBV24-1 to TRBJ2-3; tentative D call: TRBD2 (6 bases). Germline V CDR1 and CDR2: KGHDR, SFDVKD. The V gene lost 2 bases and the J gene lost 0 bases, with 17 bases spanning the gap. This CDR3 has 18 amino acids. The CDR3: CATSDWGVRGASTDTQYF. The CDR3 nucleotides read TGTGCCACCAGTGATTGGGGGGTGCGGGGAGCTAGCACAGATACGCAGTATTTT.

The chain combines TRBV30 with TRBJ2-3; 7 nucleotides match TRBD2. Unmatched junction bases numbered 4, after V lost 2 bases and J lost 2 bases. CDR1 GTSNPN and CDR2 SVGIG come from the germline V gene (reference sequence). The CDR3 extends over 14 amino acids. As DNA, the CDR3 is TGTGCCTGGAGTAGCGGGATTATCACAGATACGCAGTATTTT. This sequence encodes CAWSSGIITDTQYF. Combining the CDR3 with reference TRBV30 and TRBJ2-3 gives the whole variable domain SQTIHQWPATLVQPVGSPLSLECTVEGTSNPNLYWYRQAAGRGLQLLFYSVGIGQISSEVPQNLSASRPQDRQFILSSKKLLLSDSGFYLCAWSSGIITDTQYFGPGTRLTVL.

This clone was observed once. V usage is TRBV5-1 and J usage is TRBJ2-6, with TRBD1 as a possible D gene (5 bases). The V gene lost 0 bases and the J gene lost 2 bases, with 6 bases spanning the gap. The CDR3 sequence is 15 residues long. CDR1 and CDR2 (germline): SGHRS, YFSETQ. In nucleotides, the CDR3 is TGCGCCAGCAGCTTGGGACAGACTGGGGCCAACGTCCTGACTTTC. Translating it yields CASSLGQTGANVLTF. Supplemented by reference TRBV5-1 and TRBJ2-6, the full variable domain reads KAGVTQTPRYLIKTRGQQVTLSCSPISGHRSVSWYQQTPGQGLQFLFEYFSETQRNKGNFPGRFSGRQFSNSRSEMNVSTLELGDSALYLCASSLGQTGANVLTFGAGSRLTVL.

This chain connects TRBV25-1 to TRBJ1-6, with D possibly matching TRBD1 (5 bases). The CDR3 length is 15 residues. From germline, CDR1 is MGHDK and CDR2 SYGVNS. Trimming shortened V by 1 base and J by 7 bases, and 11 bases separated the two germline ends. The CDR3 bases are TGTGCCAGCAGTGAATCGGGGGGTAGGAATTCACCCCTCCACTTT. Translated: CASSESGGRNSPLHF.

V is TRBV28 and J is TRBJ2-1; 9 bases agree with TRBD2. Germline V gene data show CDR1 as MDHEN and CDR2 as SYDVKM. CDR3 length: 19 residues. J was trimmed by 3 bases and V by 3 bases; bases with no gene match: 15. The CDR3 nucleotides read TGTGCCAGCAGTTTGAATTGGGCTAGCGGGACCTACAACTACAATGAGCAGTTCTTC. Translating gives CASSLNWASGTYNYNEQFF.

This clone was recorded at least ten times. This chain connects TRBV5-8 to TRBJ1-2; D is possibly TRBD1 (6 bases). The germline CDR1 and CDR2 sequences are SGHTS and YDEGEE. The length of the CDR3 is 13 residues. V lost 3 bases and J 3 bases, leaving 9 bases between the germline ends. CDR3 amino acids: CASSSQGHYGYTF. In DNA form, the CDR3 reads TGTGCCAGCAGCTCACAGGGACACTATGGCTACACCTTC.

The chain combines TRBV12-3 or TRBV12-4 with TRBJ2-3, with a possible D match to TRBD2 (5 bases). V was cut by 5 bases and J by 5 bases, with 11 bases left in between. The CDR3 sequence is 13 residues long. CDR3 DNA sequence: TGTGCCAGCAGTGTAGACCGGGGAGATACGCAGTATTTT. Encoded protein: CASSVDRGDTQYF.

The chain uses TRBV28 and TRBJ1-5; 8 positions match TRBD1. The CDR3 loop spans 15 amino acids. Germline trimming cut 5 bases from V and 5 bases from J; bases unmatched to any gene: 8. CDR1 is MDHEN, CDR2 SYDVKM, per germline. In DNA form, the CDR3 reads TGTGCCAGCAGTCAACAACGGGGACAGGATCAGCCCCAGCATTTT. Protein sequence: CASSQQRGQDQPQHF.

The rearrangement joins TRBV10-3 to TRBJ2-3, with 9 bases fitting TRBD1. Germline CDR1 reads ENHRY; CDR2 reads SYGVKD. The CDR3 runs 14 residues. V lost 6 bases, J lost 2 bases, and 3 bases stayed unmatched. As DNA, the CDR3 is TGTGCCATCAGCGGACAGGGGATCACAGATACGCAGTATTTT. Protein sequence: CAISGQGITDTQYF.

The chain has TRBV29-1 and TRBJ2-5; 10 bases line up with TRBD2. V was pared by 3 bases and J by 1 base, with 5 bases of the junction left unmatched. This CDR3 has 15 amino acids. Looked up from germline, CDR1 is SQVTM and CDR2 is ANQGSEA. In DNA form, the CDR3 reads TGCAGCGTTGAGCCAGCGGGAGGGCTCCAAGAGACCCAGTACTTC. Its protein product is CSVEPAGGLQETQYF.

The V call is TRBV30, the J call TRBJ1-2; the D is unclear. The CDR3 length is 12 residues. Deletions cut 1 base from V and 1 base from J, with 4 bases between. The V gene's germline CDR1 is GTSNPN and CDR2 SVGIG (reference sequence). The CDR3 spells CAWSDFNYGYTF. CDR3 nucleotide sequence: TGTGCCTGGAGTGACTTTAACTATGGCTACACCTTC.

The V call is TRBV27, the J call TRBJ1-5; D is undetermined. CDR1 MNHEY and CDR2 SMNVEV come from the germline V gene (reference sequence). The CDR3 spans 13 residues. V lost 7 bases, J lost 3 bases, and 10 bases lay in between. CDR3 coding DNA: TGTGCCAGCATGGCGGGGAACAATCAGCCCCAGCATTTT. Its protein is CASMAGNNQPQHF.

V gene TRBV5-4 combines with J gene TRBJ1-3; no clear D gene. The CDR3 totals 16 residues. Germline-derived CDR1 and CDR2 are SGHNT and YYREEE (reference sequence). Trimming cost V 5 bases and J 0 bases, with 15 bases left between them. The CDR3 reads CASSSRLGNSGNTIYF. The CDR3 DNA reads TGTGCCAGCAGTTCTCGACTGGGTAACTCTGGAAACACCATATATTTT.